This T cell receptor (beta chain) was sequenced during a study of control samples from healthy donors and cancer patients. CDR1 and CDR2 from the germline V gene are SGHNT and YENEEA. The CDR3 sequence is 15 residues long. V lost 3 bases and J lost 3, with 15 bases in between. Assay used: immunoSEQ multiplex PCR; TCRdb lists only in-frame clones, some missing. The table includes 350,000 to 450,000 clones, more than 80% detected once. The table lists this clone with a count of one. The V call is TRBV11-3, the J call TRBJ2-7, with D possibly being TRBD2 (5 bases). Sample: PBMCs. This receptor was taken from a man between 35 and 55 years old with head and neck cancer. The CDR3 bases are TGTGCCAGCAGCTTTGGTGGGAGAACCTACTACGAGCAGTACTTC. Protein product: CASSFGGRTYYEQYF.